Below are 30 T cell receptor beta chains sequenced from a single sample in a study of blood T cell repertoires in COVID-19. Generated by immunoSEQ multiplex PCR, the TCRdb table keeps only in-frame clones and is missing some. The profile shows about 73,000 clones, approximately 80% of them singletons. Sequenced input: peripheral blood. The receptor source for this set is a man older than 75 with active or convalescent COVID-19.

V and J are TRBV15 and TRBJ2-7; no reliable D call. Trimming removed 0 bases from V and 5 bases from J, with 5 bases in between. Looked up from germline, CDR1 is LNHNV and CDR2 is YYDKDF (reference sequence). The CDR3 sequence is 12 residues long. The CDR3 DNA reads TGTGCCACCAGCAGAGATTCGGACGAGCAGTACTTC. Residues: CATSRDSDEQYF.

The chain uses TRBV2 and TRBJ1-6; D gene uncertain. The CDR3 contains 13 residues. Germline V lookup: CDR1 SNHLY, CDR2 FYNNEI. Between the trimmed V and J ends, which lost 5 bases and 7 bases, there was a span of 9 bases. The CDR3 coding sequence is TGTGCCAGCAGTCGGGGTGGCAATTCACCCCTCCACTTT. It specifies CASSRGGNSPLHF.

The chain has TRBV29-1 and TRBJ2-3, with a tentative D call TRBD1 (6 bases). The germline V gene encodes CDR1 SQVTM and CDR2 ANQGSEA. This CDR3 spans 17 amino acids. The ends were cut back, 1 base at V and 4 bases at J, with 21 bases in the middle. DNA of the CDR3: TGCAGCGTTGAAGGACTGGGTAGGGGGTCATTTGCAGATACGCAGTATTTT. Protein product: CSVEGLGRGSFADTQYF.

With respect to this clone: Other DNA sequences in this specimen translate into the identical CDR3. The chain joins TRBV18 to TRBJ2-1; possibly TRBD2 for D (6 bases). V was cut by 3 bases and J by 0 bases, with 9 bases left in between. From germline, CDR1 is KGHSH and CDR2 LQKENI. The CDR3 contains 15 residues. The CDR3 loop reads CASSPEGGSYNEQFF. The CDR3 nucleotides are TGTGCCAGCTCACCGGAGGGAGGCTCCTACAATGAGCAGTTCTTC.

The chain combines TRBV6-1 with TRBJ2-7, with a tentative D call TRBD2 (6 bases). CDR1 is MNHNS, CDR2 SASEGT, per germline. This CDR3 comprises 14 residues. Trimming cost V 2 bases and J 2 bases, with 10 bases left between them. Written as DNA, the CDR3 is TGTGCCAGCAGTGAAATCGGGAGCACCTACGAGCAGTACTTC. Residues: CASSEIGSTYEQYF.

V and J are TRBV6-5 and TRBJ1-1, with TRBD1 identical over 10 bases. Germline V lookup: CDR1 MNHEY, CDR2 SVGAGI. Trimming at V came to 5 bases and at J to 3 bases, leaving 6 bases not matched to a gene. This CDR3 is built from 15 residues. The CDR3 DNA is TGTGCCAGCAGTCAGACCGGGACAGGGGACACTGAAGCTTTCTTT. Its translation: CASSQTGTGDTEAFF.

This clone showed up just once. This chain joins TRBV7-2 and TRBJ2-5, with TRBD2 as a possible D gene (6 bases). Trimming stripped 5 bases from V and 4 bases from J, with 11 bases between. This CDR3 has 13 residues. Germline values: CDR1 SGHTA, CDR2 FQGNSA. The chain's CDR3 is CASSPRGGETQYF. The DNA for the CDR3 is TGTGCCAGCAGCCCGCGGGGTGGAGAGACCCAGTACTTC.

The chain links TRBV28 to TRBJ1-5, with TRBD1 identical over 7 bases. CDR3 length equals 12 residues. Germline CDR1 reads MDHEN; CDR2 reads SYDVKM. V lost 4 bases and J lost 13; bases outside the gene matches: 7. CDR3 in amino acids: CASSSPDRVQHF. As DNA, the CDR3 is TGTGCCAGCAGTTCGCCCGACAGGGTTCAGCATTTT.

The J gene is TRBJ1-5, the V gene TRBV6-6; 7 bases map to TRBD1. The length of the CDR3 is 15 residues. Trimming at V came to 1 base and at J to 6 bases, leaving 6 bases not matched to a gene. Germline assignment: CDR1 MNHNY and CDR2 SVGAGI (reference sequence). CDR3: CASSYYRGRSQPQHF. CDR3 in DNA: TGTGCCAGCAGTTACTATAGGGGGCGCTCTCAGCCCCAGCATTTT.

A single count supports this clone. The chain is built from TRBV28 and TRBJ2-5; TRBD2 might be the D (6 bases). CDR1 is MDHEN, CDR2 SYDVKM, per germline. V shed 7 bases and J shed 3 bases, with 12 bases lying between them. The CDR3 totals 13 residues. CDR3 amino acids: CASKRGGEETQYF. Written as DNA, the CDR3 is TGTGCCAGCAAGAGGGGCGGGGAAGAGACCCAGTACTTC. The variable domain in full, completed from reference TRBV28 and TRBJ2-5, reads DVKVTQSSRYLVKRTGEKVFLECVQDMDHENMFWYRQDPGLGLRLIYFSYDVKMKEKGDIPEGYSVSREKKERFSLILESASTNQTSMYLCASKRGGEETQYFGPGTRLLVL.

A single count supports this clone. V gene TRBV18 combines with J gene TRBJ1-2; a possible D gene is TRBD1 (5 bases). Trimming shortened V by 4 bases and J by 5 bases, and 17 bases separated the two germline ends. The CDR3 length is 15 residues. CDR1 and CDR2 (germline): KGHSH, LQKENI. The chain's CDR3 is CASSQGQTERYGYTF. Written as DNA, the CDR3 is TGTGCCAGCTCACAGGGGCAGACCGAGAGGTATGGCTACACCTTC. Filled out from reference TRBV18 and TRBJ1-2, the complete variable domain reads NAGVMQNPRHLVRRRGQEARLRCSPMKGHSHVYWYRQLPEEGLKFMVYLQKENIIDESGMPKERFSAEFPKEGPSILRIQQVVRGDSAAYFCASSQGQTERYGYTFGSGTRLTVV.

This rearrangement joins TRBV19 to TRBJ2-4; tentatively, D is TRBD2 (6 bases). Germline V CDR1 and CDR2: LNHDA, SQIVND (reference sequence). CDR3 length: 13 amino acids. The germline V and J ends were trimmed by 3 bases and 9 bases, with 12 bases remaining between them. For the CDR3, the DNA is TGTGCCAGTAGTATCGCTGCAGCGGGCATTCAGTACTTC. It is translated as CASSIAAAGIQYF.

The chain recombines TRBV6-5 with TRBJ2-7; tentatively, D is TRBD2 (6 bases). V lost 6 bases and J 0 bases, leaving 12 bases between the germline ends. The V gene's germline CDR1 is MNHEY and CDR2 SVGAGI. The CDR3 consists of 14 residues. CDR3 sequence reads: CASRRGGSSYEQYF. CDR3 bases: TGTGCCAGCAGGCGGGGCGGCAGCTCCTACGAGCAGTACTTC.

The V and J genes are TRBV6-1 and TRBJ1-2, with D perhaps matching TRBD1 (6 bases). Looked up from germline, CDR1 is MNHNS and CDR2 is SASEGT. This CDR3 is 13 amino acids long. The V and J ends lost 1 base and 7 bases respectively, with 10 bases between them. CDR3 nucleotides: TGTGCCAGCAGTGAAGGTTACAGGGTTGGCTACACCTTC. It yields the protein CASSEGYRVGYTF.

The chain carries TRBV7-8 and TRBJ2-5; 9 positions match TRBD1. This CDR3 region has 17 residues. Germline CDR1 is SGHVS and CDR2 is FQNEAQ. Unmatched junction bases numbered 12, after V lost 0 bases and J lost 7 bases. CDR3 nucleotide sequence: TGTGCCAGCAGCTTAGCGGAGGGACAGGGAGGTCGGTCGACCCAGTACTTC. It encodes CASSLAEGQGGRSTQYF.

The V call is TRBV12-3 or TRBV12-4, the J call TRBJ1-2; D is undetermined. The ends were cut back, 4 bases at V and 5 bases at J, with 8 bases in the middle. This CDR3 is 12 amino acids long. CDR3 sequence (DNA): TGTGCCAGCAGTTCAAGACATTATGGCTACACCTTC. It specifies CASSSRHYGYTF.

The chain combines TRBV2 with TRBJ2-2; possibly TRBD1 for D (5 bases). This CDR3 spans 16 amino acids. Trimming pared 1 base from V and 0 bases from J, leaving 9 bases between. Germline V CDR1 and CDR2: SNHLY, FYNNEI. The CDR3 loop reads CASSEDRLANTGELFF. The CDR3 coding sequence is TGTGCCAGCAGTGAAGACAGGCTAGCGAACACCGGGGAGCTGTTTTTT.

J is TRBJ1-1 and V is TRBV18; D is unresolved. The CDR3 contains 13 residues. The germline CDR1 and CDR2 sequences are KGHSH and LQKENI. The V end was cut by 6 bases, the J end by 1 base, with 9 bases between. CDR3 amino acids: CASSSAENTEAFF. CDR3 sequence (DNA): TGTGCCAGCTCCAGCGCGGAGAACACTGAAGCTTTCTTT.

The chain links TRBV7-9 to TRBJ2-7, with 10 positions matching TRBD2. Germline CDR1 is SEHNR and CDR2 is FQNEAQ (reference sequence). Trimming at V came to 5 bases and at J to 6 bases, leaving 10 bases not matched to a gene. The CDR3 is 15 residues long. CDR3 DNA sequence: TGTGCCAGCAGCACCCAAGCGGGGGGGTCTGGCGAGCAGTACTTC. Protein product: CASSTQAGGSGEQYF.

As regards this clone: This same CDR3 is encoded by further DNA sequences in the sample. CDR3 sequence (DNA): TGTGCCAGTAGTATTTTACGGGGCAATCAGCCCCAGCATTTT. It specifies CASSILRGNQPQHF. The chain links TRBV19 to TRBJ1-5; the D is unclear. Per the germline V gene, CDR1 is LNHDA and CDR2 is SQIVND (reference sequence). Trimming pared 3 bases from V and 2 bases from J, leaving 8 bases between. This CDR3 is built from 14 residues.

This chain joins TRBV29-1 and TRBJ2-7; D is unclear. Per the germline V gene, CDR1 is SQVTM and CDR2 is ANQGSEA. The length of the CDR3 is 11 residues. The ends were cut back, 3 bases at V and 2 bases at J, with 5 bases in the middle. CDR3 residues: CSVDTAYEQYF. The CDR3, as DNA: TGCAGCGTTGACACAGCCTACGAGCAGTACTTC.

The chain couples TRBV6-5 to TRBJ1-2, with 10 positions matching TRBD1. This CDR3 is 14 amino acids long. Unmatched junction bases numbered 7, after V lost 6 bases and J lost 6 bases. Germline V lookup: CDR1 MNHEY, CDR2 SVGAGI. The CDR3 reads CASRLTGGVHGYTF. CDR3 nucleotides: TGTGCCAGCAGATTGACAGGGGGCGTCCATGGCTACACCTTC.

The CDR3 region has the DNA TGTGCCTGGAGTGTAAGGGGACTAGCGGGAGGGCTACGACACTACAATGAGCAGTTCTTC. Translated, it gives CAWSVRGLAGGLRHYNEQFF. The rearrangement links TRBV30 to TRBJ2-1, with 16 bases identical to TRBD2. This CDR3 region has 20 residues. Germline lookup yields CDR1 GTSNPN and CDR2 SVGIG (reference sequence). V dropped 0 bases and J dropped 3; count of bases not matched to a gene: 11.

V usage is TRBV27 and J usage is TRBJ1-2; TRBD1 agrees at 8 bases. The CDR3 extends over 14 amino acids. Trimming removed 1 base from V and 7 bases from J; junction bases left unmatched: 5. Germline assignment: CDR1 MNHEY and CDR2 SMNVEV (reference sequence). The CDR3 DNA is TGTGCCAGCAGTTTATACGCAGGGGGCCTTGGCTACACCTTC. It translates to CASSLYAGGLGYTF.

The chain employs TRBV6-2 or TRBV6-3 and TRBJ2-7; 7 nucleotides match TRBD1. The V and J ends lost 5 bases and 0 bases, in that order; junction bases with no gene match: 7. The CDR3 has 15 residues. Germline assignment: CDR1 MNHEY and CDR2 SVGEGT. The CDR3 bases are TGTGCCAGCAGTGCCCCGGGACAGTCCTCCTACGAGCAGTACTTC. Protein: CASSAPGQSSYEQYF.

V and J are TRBV7-2 and TRBJ1-2; TRBD1 might be the D (5 bases). The germline V and J ends were trimmed by 4 bases and 4 bases, with 16 bases remaining between them. CDR1 and CDR2 (germline): SGHTA, FQGNSA. The length of the CDR3 is 15 residues. CDR3 in amino acids: CASSYAGRAGYGYTF. The CDR3, as DNA: TGTGCCAGCAGCTATGCCGGCAGGGCTGGCTATGGCTACACCTTC.

This clone showed up just a few times. The chain employs TRBV2 and TRBJ1-5, with 9 positions matching TRBD1. The CDR3 length is 14 residues. J gave up 7 bases and V 4 bases, and 5 bases lay outside the gene matches. The germline V gene has CDR1 SNHLY and CDR2 FYNNEI. CDR3 DNA sequence: TGTGCCAGCAGTGCACAGGGGGCTCGACAGCCCCAGCATTTT. Translating it yields CASSAQGARQPQHF.

The chain employs TRBV11-3 and TRBJ1-1; D not certain. Germline-derived CDR1 and CDR2 are SGHNT and YENEEA. V gave up 0 bases and J gave up 1 base, with 3 bases separating them. This CDR3 is 13 amino acids long. CDR3 residues: CASSLEANTEAFF. The CDR3 DNA reads TGTGCCAGCAGCTTAGAGGCGAACACTGAAGCTTTCTTT.

The rearrangement joins TRBV29-1 to TRBJ1-1, with 8 bases matching TRBD1. The junction had 7 bases not matched to a gene; V was cut back by 6 bases and J by 1 base. CDR3 length: 14 residues. Looked up from germline, CDR1 is SQVTM and CDR2 is ANQGSEA. The CDR3 bases are TGCAGCGTAGACGGACAGGGTGAGAACACTGAAGCTTTCTTT. It is translated as CSVDGQGENTEAFF.

The gene calls are TRBV29-1 and TRBJ1-4; TRBD1 matches 9 bases. CDR1 and CDR2 from the germline V gene are SQVTM and ANQGSEA. The CDR3 totals 13 residues. V was pared by 4 bases and J by 6 bases, with 3 bases of the junction left unmatched. The CDR3 DNA is TGCAGCGTTGGACAGGGGGGGCATGAAAAACTGTTTTTT. Protein: CSVGQGGHEKLFF.